This T cell receptor beta chain was captured by sequencing in a study of OX40 agonist ivuxolimab in advanced cancers. A note on the overall study: The costimulatory receptor OX40 (CD134) was targeted by ivuxolimab, a fully human IgG2 agonistic monoclonal antibody. Intravenous ivuxolimab was administered to patients every 2 weeks at six dose levels: 0.01, 0.1, 0.3, 1.5, 3 and 10 mg/kg. Among the 52 dose-escalation patients, approximately 20 had hepatocellular carcinoma, 15 or so melanoma, 9 renal cell carcinoma and 9 head and neck cancer. A male proportion of around 83% and a mean age of roughly 58 years, ranging from about 20 to 80, were recorded for the dose-escalation cohort. Prior anti-PD-1, anti-PD-L1 or anti-CTLA-4 therapy was permitted, and checkpoint inhibitors had been received by approximately 39% of dose-escalation patients. Partial responses occurred in three dose-escalation patients, of whom one had hepatocellular carcinoma and two had cutaneous melanoma. Peripheral TCRbeta sequencing aimed to test whether ivuxolimab altered TCR sequence diversity and caused clonal T-cell expansion. The paper covers the monotherapy dose-escalation part of the phase I ivuxolimab trial, which included N of about 50 patients.

The research as a whole found: After ivuxolimab, expanded clones were on average more numerous among CD8+ T cells than among CD4+ T cells. In partial responders in the 0.1-3.0 mg/kg groups, normalized peripheral clonal expansion was found to be among the lowest, especially among CD8+ T cells. At doses of 0.1 to 3.0 mg/kg, clonal expansion of both CD4+ and CD8+ T cells in blood was seen between baseline and week 6. The antigen specificity of the clonally expanded peripheral T cells was not determined. Low levels of normalized T-cell clonal expansion were also seen in some nonresponding patients.

The CDR3 spans 13 residues, from the cysteine through the phenylalanine. Only CDR3 DNA remains: 39 bases, in frame from the first base. V and J are truncated by 6 bases and 2 bases respectively, leaving an intervening sequence of 14 bases. Reading the germline V gene gives CDR1 SQVTM and CDR2 ANQGSEA. Genomic DNA was extracted from sorted cells for sequencing of the TCRbeta CDR3 region. The immunoSEQ Assay was used for sequencing of TCRbeta CDR3 regions. As stored in TCRdb, this immuneACCESS dataset retains in-frame rearrangements with V and J assigned. A fraction of the clones does not appear; measured against another copy, unresolved V genes explain less than half of the discrepancy, and the remainder lacks a known reason. In this sample the table shows tens of thousands of clones, nearly 95% of which occur a single time. The ten largest clones capture approximately 25% of the sample. Worth noting for this clone: The antigen it binds to is not known. No much larger clone exists at a distance of one base, and base qualities are not known.

The trial excluded patients who had a history of autoimmune disease or who were on systemic immunosuppression. Peripheral blood for TCR sequencing was collected from all dose cohorts at baseline, on cycle 4 day 1, and on cycle 7 day 1. The samples were drawn from a first-in-human, open-label, multicenter phase I dose-escalation trial of ivuxolimab. Adults with locally advanced or metastatic head and neck squamous cell, hepatocellular, melanoma or renal cell carcinoma were enrolled in the trial. CD4+ and CD8+ T cells were sorted separately from peripheral blood before TCR sequencing. The TCR was taken from an adult with an advanced solid tumor such as melanoma, head and neck, liver or kidney cancer. This chain is built from TRBV29-1 and TRBJ2-7; confidence is insufficient to name the D gene. The sample in question was CD4+ or CD8+ T cells sorted from blood, obtained in a trial of the OX40 agonist ivuxolimab. The DNA is as follows: TGCAGCGTGGTGGATGGAGATACCTACGAGCAGTACTTC. This gives the protein CSVVDGDTYEQYF.